These T cell receptor beta chains were read from a single sample in a study of early T cells in non-severe SARS-CoV-2 infection. TCRdb used MiXCR to reprocess the 5' RACE reads, holding one entry per CDR3 protein. The sample records about 64,000 distinct CDR3 sequences, more than 4% being singletons. What was sequenced was whole blood. These receptors came from an adult who was a healthcare worker with PCR-confirmed SARS-CoV-2 infection or an uninfected control (not recorded which). Both conserved end residues are part of each CDR3. D genes are given only for firm matches. For some rows the clone size is stated as once, few or many, or as a class when expanded; others skip it.

d_call: .; j_call: TRBJ2-5; v_call: TRBV12-3/TRBV12-4; clone_size: few; cdr3_nt: TGTGCCAGCAGTTTGGTAGGGCGGGAAGAAGAGACCCAGTACTTC; cdr3_aa: CASSLVGREEETQYF
d_call: .; j_call: TRBJ2-1; v_call: TRBV7-2; clone_size: many; cdr3_nt: TGTGCCAGCAGCTTAGTTTCGTCAGGGGCAGACGAGCAGTTCTTC; cdr3_aa: CASSLVSSGADEQFF
d_call: .; j_call: TRBJ1-6; v_call: TRBV10-3; clone_size: many; cdr3_nt: TGTGCCATCAGCGTATGGAAGAATTCACCCCTCCACTTT; cdr3_aa: CAISVWKNSPLHF
d_call: .; j_call: TRBJ2-3; v_call: TRBV13; clone_size: many; cdr3_nt: TGTGCCAGCAGCCAAGGGGGAGCGCCGGATACGCAGTATTTT; cdr3_aa: CASSQGGAPDTQYF
d_call: .; j_call: TRBJ2-5; v_call: TRBV7-2; clone_size: many; cdr3_nt: TGTGCCAGCAGCTACCCCAGGGAGACCCAGTACTTC; cdr3_aa: CASSYPRETQYF
d_call: .; j_call: TRBJ1-2; v_call: TRBV12-3/TRBV12-4; clone_size: .; cdr3_nt: TGTGCCAGCAGGAAAGACAGTGACGATGGCTACACCTTC; cdr3_aa: CASRKDSDDGYTF
d_call: TRBD1; j_call: TRBJ1-2; v_call: TRBV20-1; clone_size: many; cdr3_nt: TGCAGTGCTAGTGGGACAGGGCTCCCCTATGGCTACACCTTC; cdr3_aa: CSASGTGLPYGYTF
d_call: .; j_call: TRBJ2-5; v_call: TRBV11-1; clone_size: .; cdr3_nt: TGTGCCAGCAGCTTAGTGACCCAGACCCGGGGGGAGACCCAGTACTTC; cdr3_aa: CASSLVTQTRGETQYF
d_call: .; j_call: TRBJ1-2; v_call: TRBV7-9; clone_size: .; cdr3_nt: TGTGCCAGCAGCTTAGCGCTAAGGGAGGGAAATGGCTACACCTTC; cdr3_aa: CASSLALREGNGYTF
d_call: TRBD2; j_call: TRBJ2-7; v_call: TRBV7-9; clone_size: few; cdr3_nt: TGTGCCAGCTTGCTAGCGGGGGACTACGAGCAGTACTTC; cdr3_aa: CASLLAGDYEQYF
d_call: .; j_call: TRBJ1-5; v_call: TRBV19; clone_size: few; cdr3_nt: TGTGCCAGTAGTATCTCCGGGCGGGGGCAGCCCCAGCATTTT; cdr3_aa: CASSISGRGQPQHF
d_call: TRBD2; j_call: TRBJ2-3; v_call: TRBV5-1; clone_size: many; cdr3_nt: TGCGCCACCTCGGGACTAGCGGACACAGATACGCAGTATTTT; cdr3_aa: CATSGLADTDTQYF
d_call: TRBD2; j_call: TRBJ2-1; v_call: TRBV5-1; clone_size: many; cdr3_nt: TGCGCCAGCAGCTTGACAGCGGGGCATGAGCAGTTCTTC; cdr3_aa: CASSLTAGHEQFF
d_call: TRBD2; j_call: TRBJ2-3; v_call: TRBV10-3; clone_size: .; cdr3_nt: TGTGCCATCAGCAAAGATTTACCCGGGACTAGCGGAGTGGATACGCAGTATTTT; cdr3_aa: CAISKDLPGTSGVDTQYF
d_call: .; j_call: TRBJ2-1; v_call: TRBV2; clone_size: many; cdr3_nt: TGTGCCAGCAGTGAGGATCATGTCGGGACAGAGCAGTTCTTC; cdr3_aa: CASSEDHVGTEQFF